The 24 T cell receptor beta chains in this list originate from one sample, sequenced in a study of human T cells and chemical hapten exposure. Time point here: pre-sensitization, week 0. Treatment here: therapeutic diphenylcyclopropenone sensitization with weekly scalp DPC. TCRdb analysed the RACE reads with MiXCR anew, one entry per CDR3 protein. The sample contains roughly 38,000 distinct CDR3 sequences, roughly 7.6% of which appear only once. Here the sequenced sample was whole blood, taken in connection with sensitization to the hapten diphenylcyclopropenone (DPC). The receptors were sampled from a woman aged 50 to 60 with alopecia areata. Some clones in this sample may be carry-over from other donors' samples.

This clonotype was recorded many times. This chain joins TRBV20-1 and TRBJ2-7; 7 bases map to TRBD2. The CDR3 totals 15 residues. Trimming cost V 6 bases and J 9 bases; bases outside gene matches: 20. Germline-derived CDR1 and CDR2 are DFQATT and SNEGSKA (reference sequence). DNA of the CDR3: TGCAGTGCGCCCTCGCCGCAGCGGGACGGGAATCGGCAGTACTTC. Its protein product is CSAPSPQRDGNRQYF.

This clonotype ranks as medium-sized. The V gene is TRBV7-9, the J gene TRBJ2-1; D remains ambiguous. This CDR3 comprises 15 residues. V was cut by 5 bases and J by 0 bases, with 11 bases left in between. Germline CDR1 SEHNR, CDR2 FQNEAQ (reference sequence). The CDR3 protein is CASSPGRSSYNEQFF. The CDR3 coding sequence is TGTGCCAGCAGCCCCGGACGGTCCTCCTACAATGAGCAGTTCTTC.

This clonotype was found many times. CDR3 protein: CASSPGGGRNEQFF. Here the CDR3 DNA reads TGTGCCAGCAGCCCCGGTGGGGGGCGAAATGAGCAGTTCTTC. This chain joins TRBV12-3 or TRBV12-4 and TRBJ2-1, with D perhaps TRBD1 or TRBD2 (6 bases each). Trimming stripped 6 bases from V and 7 bases from J, with 16 bases between. This CDR3 contains 14 residues.

This clonotype was counted ten times or more. The chain links TRBV7-6 to TRBJ2-3; 8 bases fit TRBD2. The ends lost 1 base at V and 1 base at J; junction bases unmatched: 4. CDR3 length: 16 amino acids. Germline V gives CDR1 SGHVS, CDR2 FNYEAQ. The CDR3 reads CASSLGAGVGTDTQYF. For the CDR3, the DNA is TGTGCCAGCAGCTTAGGAGCGGGAGTAGGCACAGATACGCAGTATTTT.

The sample holds a few counts of this clonotype. The V call is TRBV20-1, the J call TRBJ2-7; D gene uncertain. Germline CDR1 reads DFQATT; CDR2 reads SNEGSKA (reference sequence). CDR3 length: 14 residues. The ends were cut back, 0 bases at V and 1 base at J, with 10 bases in the middle. DNA of the CDR3: TGCAGTGCTAGAGAAGTAGTCGGGTCCTACGAGCAGTACTTC. Translation gives CSAREVVGSYEQYF.

Ten or more counts support this clonotype. The chain combines TRBV6-6 with TRBJ2-5; D may match TRBD1 or TRBD2 (5 bases each). This CDR3 region has 15 residues. Trimming stripped 2 bases from V and 5 bases from J, with 15 bases between. Germline V lookup: CDR1 MNHNY, CDR2 SVGAGI (reference sequence). CDR3 bases: TGTGCCAGCAGTTACCTCGGGGCAGCCTCGGAGACCCAGTACTTC. The encoded protein is CASSYLGAASETQYF.

For the CDR3, the DNA is TGTGCCAGTTCGACCTATCCAGGGGGCGGAGGACACAATGAGCAGTTCTTC. As protein: CASSTYPGGGGHNEQFF. This sequence joins TRBV19 and TRBJ2-1; the match to TRBD1 covers 8 bases. V lost 8 bases to trimming and J lost 5 bases; unmatched junction nucleotides: 17. Germline values: CDR1 LNHDA, CDR2 SQIVND (reference sequence). The CDR3 is 17 residues long.

The V call is TRBV29-1, the J call TRBJ2-5; D is uncertain. V dropped 6 bases and J dropped 4 bases, with 9 bases sitting between them. This CDR3 is 11 amino acids long. The V gene's germline CDR1 is SQVTM and CDR2 ANQGSEA. The CDR3 reads CSVPWGETQYF. The CDR3 DNA reads TGCAGCGTCCCATGGGGAGAGACCCAGTACTTC.

Ten or more counts support this clonotype. The genes are TRBV7-2 and TRBJ2-3, with D hard to call. Germline CDR1 reads SGHTA; CDR2 reads FQGNSA. CDR3 length: 12 residues. V lost 1 base and J 5 bases, leaving 4 bases between the germline ends. The CDR3 DNA follows: TGTGCCAGCAGCTTAGTGGGAGATACGCAGTATTTT. Translation gives CASSLVGDTQYF.

The sample holds many counts of this clonotype. The chain employs TRBV11-2 and TRBJ1-1, with 7 bases aligning to TRBD1. Germline V gene data show CDR1 as SGHAT and CDR2 as FQNNGV. V lost 3 bases to trimming and J lost 0 bases; unmatched junction nucleotides: 4. There are 15 residues in the CDR3. The CDR3 region has the DNA TGTGCCAGCAGCTTCCACAGGGGAATGAACACTGAAGCTTTCTTT. Translation gives CASSFHRGMNTEAFF.

The chain couples TRBV7-9 to TRBJ2-7; possibly TRBD1 or TRBD2 for D (5 bases each). The CDR3 has 15 amino acids. V lost 1 base to trimming and J lost 0 bases, with 10 bases between them. Germline CDR1 is SEHNR and CDR2 is FQNEAQ (reference sequence). The CDR3 sequence: CASSLDAGASYEQYF. CDR3 DNA: TGTGCCAGCAGCTTAGATGCCGGGGCCTCCTACGAGCAGTACTTC.

This clonotype was seen repeatedly, ten times or more. J is TRBJ2-2 and V is TRBV20-1; the match to TRBD2 covers 13 bases. The length of the CDR3 is 16 residues. V was pared by 5 bases and J by 5 bases, with 8 bases of the junction left unmatched. Per germline, CDR1 DFQATT and CDR2 SNEGSKA (reference sequence). CDR3 bases: TGCAGTGCTTCCCGACTAGCGGGAGGTCGGACCGGGGAGCTGTTTTTT. This codes for CSASRLAGGRTGELFF.

The genes are TRBV7-6 and TRBJ2-2; 11 bases fit TRBD2. Germline V gene data show CDR1 as SGHVS and CDR2 as FNYEAQ. The CDR3 has 15 residues. The V segment lost 8 bases and the J segment 7 bases; nucleotides outside the gene matches: 9. The DNA for the CDR3 is TGTGCCAGCGCTCTTGGACTAGCGGGCTACGGGGAGCTGTTTTTT. Its protein product is CASALGLAGYGELFF. Filled out from reference TRBV7-6 and TRBJ2-2, the complete variable domain reads GAGVSQSPRYKVTKRGQDVALRCDPISGHVSLYWYRQALGQGPEFLTYFNYEAQQDKSGLPNDRFSAERPEGSISTLTIQRTEQRDSAMYRCASALGLAGYGELFFGEGSRLTVL.

V is TRBV12-3 or TRBV12-4 and J is TRBJ1-5; no clear D. The ends were cut back, 4 bases at V and 2 bases at J, with 12 bases in the middle. This CDR3 is 15 amino acids long. The CDR3 loop reads CASSSLREGNQPQHF. DNA for the CDR3: TGTGCCAGCAGTTCCCTAAGAGAAGGCAATCAGCCCCAGCATTTT.

This clonotype was picked up a small number of times. The chain is built from TRBV28 and TRBJ1-4; D is uncertain. Germline values: CDR1 MDHEN, CDR2 SYDVKM. Trimming shortened V by 5 bases and J by 3 bases, and 4 bases separated the two germline ends. The CDR3 consists of 12 residues. The CDR3 region has the DNA TGTGCCAGCAGTCCCCCTAATGAAAAACTGTTTTTT. This sequence encodes CASSPPNEKLFF.

In this sample, this clonotype turned up many times. This chain links TRBV7-9 with TRBJ1-1; D remains ambiguous. Looked up from germline, CDR1 is SEHNR and CDR2 is FQNEAQ (reference sequence). This CDR3 has 15 amino acids. Trimming removed 0 bases from V and 1 base from J, with 9 bases in between. CDR3 residues: CASSLAGGTNTEAFF. The DNA of the CDR3 is TGTGCCAGCAGCTTAGCAGGCGGAACGAACACTGAAGCTTTCTTT.

This clonotype was detected a few times. The genes are TRBV7-6 and TRBJ2-5; either TRBD1 or TRBD2 may fit D (5 bases each). Germline V gene data show CDR1 as SGHVS and CDR2 as FNYEAQ. V dropped 5 bases and J dropped 0 bases, with 13 bases sitting between them. This CDR3 is 15 amino acids long. CDR3 DNA: TGTGCCAGCAGCCGCTCAGGGAGCGACCAAGAGACCCAGTACTTC. Amino acids: CASSRSGSDQETQYF. Drawing the rest from reference TRBV7-6 and TRBJ2-5, the complete variable domain is GAGVSQSPRYKVTKRGQDVALRCDPISGHVSLYWYRQALGQGPEFLTYFNYEAQQDKSGLPNDRFSAERPEGSISTLTIQRTEQRDSAMYRCASSRSGSDQETQYFGPGTRLLVL.

CDR3 loop: CASSRVQETQYF. DNA of the CDR3: TGTGCCAGCAGTAGGGTTCAAGAGACCCAGTACTTC. The chain joins TRBV6-1 to TRBJ2-5; D is unclear. The germline V gene has CDR1 MNHNS and CDR2 SASEGT. The CDR3 sequence is 12 residues long. V dropped 5 bases and J dropped 2 bases, with 6 bases sitting between them.

This clonotype was seen at least ten times. The chain carries TRBV7-9 and TRBJ2-1; tentatively, D is TRBD1 (5 bases). This CDR3 region has 11 residues. Germline V gene lookup returns CDR1 SEHNR and CDR2 FQNEAQ (reference sequence). CDR3 bases: TGTGCTGTAGGGGCCAACAATGAGCAGTTCTTC. The encoded protein is CAVGANNEQFF.

This clonotype was found many times. This chain uses TRBV20-1 with TRBJ1-5; tentative D call: TRBD1 (5 bases). CDR3 length equals 14 residues. CDR1 and CDR2 from the germline V gene are DFQATT and SNEGSKA (reference sequence). V was clipped by 5 bases and J by 3 bases, with 14 bases between them. The CDR3 sequence is CSALSAGPNQPQHF. DNA of the CDR3: TGCAGTGCTTTATCGGCAGGGCCCAATCAGCCCCAGCATTTT.

This clonotype has a count of ten or more. This rearrangement joins TRBV18 to TRBJ2-2, with D uncertain. The germline V and J ends were trimmed by 5 bases and 0 bases, with 7 bases remaining between them. Germline values: CDR1 KGHSH, CDR2 LQKENI. This CDR3 spans 14 amino acids. CDR3 DNA: TGTGCCAGCTCAAGGCGTACGAACACCGGGGAGCTGTTTTTT. Translating gives CASSRRTNTGELFF.

The genes are TRBV20-1 and TRBJ2-3; no definite D call. The CDR3 runs to 12 residues. In germline, CDR1 is DFQATT, CDR2 SNEGSKA (reference sequence). Trimming left V 6 bases short and J 4 bases short, with 11 bases between. CDR3 protein: CSAQLQPDTQYF. The CDR3 DNA reads TGCAGTGCGCAACTACAGCCAGATACGCAGTATTTT.

This clonotype was detected many times. The chain recombines TRBV29-1 with TRBJ2-3, with 7 bases identical to TRBD1. CDR3 length: 12 amino acids. From germline, CDR1 is SQVTM and CDR2 ANQGSEA. J was trimmed by 3 bases and V by 7 bases; bases with no gene match: 4. The DNA for the CDR3 is TGCAGCGGACAGGGCACGACAGATACGCAGTATTTT. It encodes CSGQGTTDTQYF.

This clonotype was seen many times. V and J are TRBV18 and TRBJ1-2; no firm D call. The CDR3 runs 13 residues. Germline V gene sequence: CDR1 KGHSH, CDR2 LQKENI. Trimming left V 3 bases short and J 8 bases short, with 13 bases between. The chain's CDR3 is CASSPQTDLGYTF. The CDR3 region has the DNA TGTGCCAGCTCACCCCAGACGGACTTAGGCTACACCTTC.